Detailed here is one TCR beta chain. This sample was taken from a study of control samples from healthy donors and cancer patients. Only in-frame clones appear in the TCRdb table, and some are missing; sequencing was by immunoSEQ multiplex PCR. The sample yields 54,000 or so clones, roughly 95% seen once. Material for sequencing was blood. This receptor was taken from a young man in good health.

CDR3 loop: CASSLLKGTDTQYF. The CDR3 bases are TGCGCCAGCAGCTTGTTAAAGGGCACAGATACGCAGTATTTT. This sequence joins TRBV5-1 and TRBJ2-3; D call uncertain. The V gene's germline CDR1 is SGHRS and CDR2 YFSETQ. V was cut by 1 base and J by 1 base, with 7 bases left in between. The CDR3 runs to 14 residues. Looking up the rest from reference TRBV5-1 and TRBJ2-3 gives the full variable domain: KAGVTQTPRYLIKTRGQQVTLSCSPISGHRSVSWYQQTPGQGLQFLFEYFSETQRNKGNFPGRFSGRQFSNSRSEMNVSTLELGDSALYLCASSLLKGTDTQYFGPGTRLTVL.